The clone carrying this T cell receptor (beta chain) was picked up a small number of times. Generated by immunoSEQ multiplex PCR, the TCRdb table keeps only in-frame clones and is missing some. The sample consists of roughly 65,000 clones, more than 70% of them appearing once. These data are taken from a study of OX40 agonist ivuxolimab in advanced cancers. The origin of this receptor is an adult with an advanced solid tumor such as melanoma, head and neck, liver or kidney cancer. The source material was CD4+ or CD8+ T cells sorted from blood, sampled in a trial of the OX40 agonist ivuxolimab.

The CDR3 loop reads CSVATLTGSTEKLFF. Written as DNA, the CDR3 is TGCAGCGTTGCGACTTTGACAGGATCTACTGAAAAACTGTTTTTT. This sequence joins TRBV29-1 and TRBJ1-4; TRBD1 might be the D (6 bases). This CDR3 contains 15 residues. Germline CDR1 reads SQVTM; CDR2 reads ANQGSEA. Trimming removed 4 bases from V and 7 bases from J, with 19 bases in between.